A selection of T cell receptor beta chains follows, all from one sample in a study of T cell responses to AZD1222 COVID-19 vaccine. Some clones are missing from TCRdb's copy, which holds only in-frame ones; the method was immunoSEQ multiplex PCR. The sample lists about 180,000 clones, 85% to 95% occurring once. Sequenced here: peripheral blood, sampled 28 days after the second AZD1222 dose. Every receptor here comes from an adult who received the AZD1222 COVID-19 vaccine. Each CDR3 is given with its conserved first and last residue. The order of the fields is J gene, V gene, CDR3 length, CDR3 protein.

>TRBJ2-3|TRBV7-2|15
CASSLGRYLTDTQYF
>TRBJ1-3|TRBV4-1|14
CASSQAGAGNTIYF
>TRBJ1-2|TRBV6-5|14
CASRQQGVDYGYTF
>TRBJ2-1|TRBV11-2|14
CASSLSGVFNEQFF
>TRBJ1-2|TRBV5-5|12
CASSLAAYGYTF
>TRBJ1-2|TRBV30|15
CAWTRSSGSNYGYTF
>TRBJ2-1|TRBV6-5|14
CASKTGESYNEQFF
>TRBJ1-1|TRBV15|17
CATSSPGAKIFGTEAFF
>TRBJ2-5|TRBV6-5|15
CASSRTSGPQETQYF
>TRBJ2-4|TRBV2|13
CASRSRGLGIQYF
>TRBJ1-1|TRBV9|12
CASSPQGIEAFF
>TRBJ1-6|TRBV5-6|16
CASTQKAQGPSSPLHF
>TRBJ1-2|TRBV11-1|12
CASSSEGVGYTF
>TRBJ1-1|TRBV27|15
CASSSGRGKGTEAFF
>TRBJ2-3|TRBV5-4|12
CASSLEQHTQYF
>TRBJ1-5|TRBV6-5|13
CASSSSGNQPQHF
>TRBJ2-5|TRBV19|17
CASSVLRFTGGEETQYF
>TRBJ1-5|TRBV7-9|16
CASSLATGGTNQPQHF
>TRBJ2-7|TRBV7-6|16
CASSLGGGWQPYEQYF
>TRBJ2-2|TRBV2|15
CASSEARAHTGELFF
>TRBJ2-7|TRBV19|15
CASSIGAGADYEQYF
>TRBJ2-4|TRBV7-3|14
CASSYGQGENIQYF
>TRBJ2-7|TRBV2|14
CASSERAVAYEQYF
>TRBJ1-3|TRBV11-3|15
CASRDDRISGNTIYF
>TRBJ1-2|TRBV10-1|16
CASSESTCGASYGYTF
>TRBJ2-7|TRBV5-1|14
CASSHLGQTYEQYF
>TRBJ1-3|TRBV7-9|13
CASSLPGGDTIYF
>TRBJ1-4|TRBV29-1|12
CSGIFGNEKLFF
>TRBJ2-2|TRBV19|12
CASSINTGELFF
>TRBJ1-4|TRBV4-3|16
CASSQDETRAGEKLFF